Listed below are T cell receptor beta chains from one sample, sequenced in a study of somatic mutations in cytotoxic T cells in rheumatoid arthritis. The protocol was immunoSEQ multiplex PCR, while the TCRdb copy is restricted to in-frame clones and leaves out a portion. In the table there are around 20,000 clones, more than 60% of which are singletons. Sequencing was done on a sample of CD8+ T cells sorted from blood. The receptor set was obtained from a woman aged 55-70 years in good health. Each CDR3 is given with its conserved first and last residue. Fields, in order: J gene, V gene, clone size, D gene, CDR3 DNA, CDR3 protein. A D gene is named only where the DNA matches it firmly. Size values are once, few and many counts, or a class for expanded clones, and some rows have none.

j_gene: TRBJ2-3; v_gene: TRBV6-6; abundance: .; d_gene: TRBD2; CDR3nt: TGTGCCAGCACCACTAGCGGGGTAACAGATACGCAGTATTTT; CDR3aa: CASTTSGVTDTQYF
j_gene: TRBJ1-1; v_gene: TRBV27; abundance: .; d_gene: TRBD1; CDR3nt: TGTGCCAGCAGGGGACAGGGGGTTTGGGGTGAAGCTTTCTTT; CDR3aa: CASRGQGVWGEAFF
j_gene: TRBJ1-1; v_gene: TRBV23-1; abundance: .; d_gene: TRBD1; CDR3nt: TGCGCCAGCAGTCGCGGACAGGCCCTGAACACTGAAGCTTTCTTT; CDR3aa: CASSRGQALNTEAFF
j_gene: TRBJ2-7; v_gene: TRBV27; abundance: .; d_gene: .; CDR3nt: TGTGCCAGCACCCCCCGAGCGGAGGGGGCCCACTACGAGCAGTACTTC; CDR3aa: CASTPRAEGAHYEQYF
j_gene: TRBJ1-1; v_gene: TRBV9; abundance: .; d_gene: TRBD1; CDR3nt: TGTGCCAGCAGCGGAGGGGGCCAGGCCGCTGAAGCTTTCTTT; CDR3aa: CASSGGGQAAEAFF
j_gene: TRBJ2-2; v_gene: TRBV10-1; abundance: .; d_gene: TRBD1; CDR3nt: TGCGCCAGCAGTGCGGGACAGGGTAGGGAGCTGTTTTTT; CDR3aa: CASSAGQGRELFF
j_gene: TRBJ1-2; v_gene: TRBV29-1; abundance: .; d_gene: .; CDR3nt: TGCAGCGTTGGTCAGACTGTCGATGGCTACACCTTC; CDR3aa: CSVGQTVDGYTF
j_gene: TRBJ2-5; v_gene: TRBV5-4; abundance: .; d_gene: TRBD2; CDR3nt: TGTGCCAGCAGCTTGGGCCTAGCGGGCCGCCAAGAGACCCAGTACTTC; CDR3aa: CASSLGLAGRQETQYF
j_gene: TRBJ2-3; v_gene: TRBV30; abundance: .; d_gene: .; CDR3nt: TGTGCCTGGAGTGTACCCGGGCTAGCCACAGATACGCAGTATTTT; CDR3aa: CAWSVPGLATDTQYF
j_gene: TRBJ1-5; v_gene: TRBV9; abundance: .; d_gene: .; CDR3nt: TGTGCCAGCGGTCAGGAAGCGGGCAATCAGCCCCAGCATTTT; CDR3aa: CASGQEAGNQPQHF
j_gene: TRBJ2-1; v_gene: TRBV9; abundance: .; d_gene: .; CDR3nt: TGTGCCAGCAGCGTAGATGGGGGCGGGCTCTCCAACAATGAGCAGTTCTTC; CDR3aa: CASSVDGGGLSNNEQFF
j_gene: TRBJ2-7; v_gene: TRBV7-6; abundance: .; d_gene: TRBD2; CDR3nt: TGTGCCAGCAGCGCCCGGGGGGGGCTCTACGAGCAGTACTTC; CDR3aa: CASSARGGLYEQYF
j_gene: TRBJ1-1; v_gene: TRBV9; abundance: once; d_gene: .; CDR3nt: TGTGCCAGCAGTGCCGTTATGAACACTGAAGCTTTCTTT; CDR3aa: CASSAVMNTEAFF
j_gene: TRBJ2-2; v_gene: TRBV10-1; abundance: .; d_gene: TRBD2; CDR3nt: TGCGCCAGCTCGGGACTAGCTCGCACCGGGGAGCTGTTTTTT; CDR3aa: CASSGLARTGELFF
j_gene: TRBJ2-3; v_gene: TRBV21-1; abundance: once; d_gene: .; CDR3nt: .; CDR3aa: CASSKFGVGATSGRAGTDTQYF
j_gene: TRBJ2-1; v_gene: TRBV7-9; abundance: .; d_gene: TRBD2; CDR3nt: TGTGCCAGCAGCTTAGGAGGCGGGAGCTATAATGAGCAGTTCTTC; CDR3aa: CASSLGGGSYNEQFF
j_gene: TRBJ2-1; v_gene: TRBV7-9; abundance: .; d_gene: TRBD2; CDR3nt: TGTGCCAGCAGCCCGAGCGGGGTTCCCTACAATGAGCAGTTCTTC; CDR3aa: CASSPSGVPYNEQFF
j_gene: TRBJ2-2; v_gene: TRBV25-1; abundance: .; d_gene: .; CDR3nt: TGTGCCAGCAGTGCGGACAGAACCCCCGGGGAGCTGTTTTTT; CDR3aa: CASSADRTPGELFF
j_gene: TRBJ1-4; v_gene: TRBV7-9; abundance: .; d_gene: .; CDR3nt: TGTGCCAGCAGCTTTACACAGGGAGATGAAAAACTGTTTTTT; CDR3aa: CASSFTQGDEKLFF
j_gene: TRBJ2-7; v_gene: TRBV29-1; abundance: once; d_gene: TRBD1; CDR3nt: TGCAGCGTTGAGGACAGGCGAAGCTCCTACGAGCAGTACTTC; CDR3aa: CSVEDRRSSYEQYF
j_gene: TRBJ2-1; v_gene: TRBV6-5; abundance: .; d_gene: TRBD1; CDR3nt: TGTGCCAGCAGTACCGACGACAGGGTCAATGAGCAGTTCTTC; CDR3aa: CASSTDDRVNEQFF
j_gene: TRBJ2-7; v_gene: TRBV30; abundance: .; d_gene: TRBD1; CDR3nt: TGTGCCTGGGACAGGGATGTCGGCGAGCAGTACTTC; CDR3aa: CAWDRDVGEQYF
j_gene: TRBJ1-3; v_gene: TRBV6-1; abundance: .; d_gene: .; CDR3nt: TGTGCCAGCAGTGAAGCTGCGGGCTCTGGAAACACCATATATTTT; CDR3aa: CASSEAAGSGNTIYF